This T cell receptor beta chain emerged from a study of blood T cell repertoires in COVID-19. Study summary: The samples span acute and convalescent COVID-19 from the United States, Italy and Spain.

Original methodology: Reference gene primer amplification in the assay estimated nucleated cell counts. The table came from immunoSEQ multiplex PCR; TCRdb's copy has only in-frame clones and leaves some out. V, J and clone size reflect that table, while D and trimming were determined from the DNA. The data show a few hundred thousand clones, roughly 87% seen once. In germline, CDR1 is SNHLY, CDR2 FYNNEI. This CDR3 has 14 amino acids. Trimming removed 5 bases from V and 7 bases from J; junction bases left unmatched: 8. Material: peripheral blood. This clonotype was sampled from a man aged 35 to 55 with active or convalescent COVID-19. The chain carries TRBV2 and TRBJ1-2; 9 bases map to TRBD1. DNA for the CDR3: TGTGCCAGCAGTACAACAGGGGGCGCCGGTGGCTACACCTTC. This gives the protein CASSTTGGAGGYTF. The complete variable domain, with remaining parts taken from reference TRBV2 and TRBJ1-2, reads EPEVTQTPSHQVTQMGQEVILRCVPISNHLYFYWYRQILGQKVEFLVSFYNNEISEKSEIFDDQFSVERPDGSNFTLKIRSTKLEDSAMYFCASSTTGGAGGYTFGSGTRLTVV.